These T cell receptor beta chains were read from a single sample in a study of cytomegalovirus exposure and HLA in healthy donors. Repertoires were generated with immunoSEQ multiplex PCR, while TCRdb's copy carries only in-frame clones and drops some. The table has over 200,000 clones, 75% to 90% seen once. Sequencing was done on a sample of PBMCs. These receptors came from a woman aged 25 to 39 in good health and CMV-seropositive. Both conserved end residues are part of each CDR3. The order of the fields is D gene, clone size, V gene, J gene, CDR3 protein. A D gene is named only where the DNA matches it firmly. Expanded clones get a size class; other rows say once, few or many, or leave the size out.

d_call: .
clone_size: .
v_call: TRBV5-1
j_call: TRBJ2-1
cdr3_aa: CASSFVSSYNEQFF

d_call: TRBD1
clone_size: .
v_call: TRBV30
j_call: TRBJ1-2
cdr3_aa: CAWRDRGDYGYTF

d_call: .
clone_size: .
v_call: TRBV5-6
j_call: TRBJ2-4
cdr3_aa: CASSARRGLLDCF

d_call: .
clone_size: .
v_call: TRBV11-2
j_call: TRBJ2-7
cdr3_aa: CASGRTFYEQYF

d_call: .
clone_size: .
v_call: TRBV4-2
j_call: TRBJ2-5
cdr3_aa: CASSQDDGPLRETQYF

d_call: .
clone_size: .
v_call: TRBV18
j_call: TRBJ1-4
cdr3_aa: CASSLVPVNEKLFF

d_call: .
clone_size: .
v_call: TRBV9
j_call: TRBJ1-2
cdr3_aa: CASSVEGNGYTF

d_call: .
clone_size: .
v_call: TRBV7-3
j_call: TRBJ1-2
cdr3_aa: CASSLAGGYGYTF

d_call: .
clone_size: .
v_call: TRBV30
j_call: TRBJ2-1
cdr3_aa: CAWSPGLYNEQFF

d_call: .
clone_size: .
v_call: TRBV11-2
j_call: TRBJ2-7
cdr3_aa: CASSLPSLIDF

d_call: TRBD2
clone_size: .
v_call: TRBV6-1
j_call: TRBJ2-5
cdr3_aa: CASSPSGRAPQYF

d_call: .
clone_size: .
v_call: TRBV15
j_call: TRBJ1-1
cdr3_aa: CATSRDGGGTEAFF

d_call: TRBD1
clone_size: .
v_call: TRBV30
j_call: TRBJ1-5
cdr3_aa: CAWAGQSGQPQHF

d_call: .
clone_size: many
v_call: TRBV5-1
j_call: TRBJ1-1
cdr3_aa: CASSLIGNTEAFF

d_call: .
clone_size: once
v_call: TRBV6-6
j_call: TRBJ2-3
cdr3_aa: CASSPLERTDTQYF

d_call: .
clone_size: once
v_call: TRBV30
j_call: TRBJ1-1
cdr3_aa: CAWSVLRAHTEAFF

d_call: TRBD2
clone_size: .
v_call: TRBV7-8
j_call: TRBJ2-1
cdr3_aa: CASSLGRLATYNEQFF

d_call: TRBD1
clone_size: .
v_call: TRBV6-1
j_call: TRBJ2-5
cdr3_aa: CASETGVQQETQYF

d_call: TRBD2
clone_size: .
v_call: TRBV15
j_call: TRBJ2-1
cdr3_aa: CATSRAPAGVENEQFF

d_call: .
clone_size: .
v_call: TRBV5-1
j_call: TRBJ1-2
cdr3_aa: CASSLLAAVGYTF

d_call: TRBD2
clone_size: .
v_call: TRBV4-2
j_call: TRBJ2-2
cdr3_aa: CASRDLQKASGSGWTGELFF

d_call: .
clone_size: .
v_call: TRBV30
j_call: TRBJ2-7
cdr3_aa: CAWTGRTYEQYF

d_call: .
clone_size: .
v_call: TRBV5-1
j_call: TRBJ2-7
cdr3_aa: CASSLTRQAEQYF

d_call: TRBD2
clone_size: .
v_call: TRBV9
j_call: TRBJ2-1
cdr3_aa: CASSKTSGSSQFF

d_call: .
clone_size: .
v_call: TRBV4-1
j_call: TRBJ2-2
cdr3_aa: CASSQVTGELFF

d_call: .
clone_size: few
v_call: TRBV6-6
j_call: TRBJ1-1
cdr3_aa: CASSGGAQFRNTEAFF

d_call: .
clone_size: .
v_call: TRBV18
j_call: TRBJ1-2
cdr3_aa: CASSPGTYGYTF

d_call: .
clone_size: .
v_call: TRBV4-3
j_call: TRBJ2-2
cdr3_aa: CASSQGLVGTGELFF